This T cell receptor (beta chain) was retrieved from a study of cytomegalovirus exposure and HLA in healthy donors. Turning to the study itself: Roughly 80 million unique TCRs from HLA-typed donors were held in an early data release. Study-wide results and limits: Productive status was seen about 90% or about 30% of the time for most TCR beta V segments in an earlier analysis. Cytomegalovirus-associated status was assigned to some 180 TCR beta chains. As confirmed in vitro, a few CMV-associated chains were specific for CMV antigens.

As concerns this clone: Its specificity is not known.

Germline V gives CDR1 SGHTA, CDR2 FQGTGA. V lost 5 bases and J lost 5; bases outside the gene matches: 8. The CDR3 runs 16 residues. A multiplex PCR was run with 60 Vbeta primers and 13 Jbeta primers. The data were produced by immunoSEQ multiplex PCR, yet TCRdb's version contains in-frame clones alone and is incomplete. The table has 150,000 to 200,000 clones, 65% to 75% seen once. The sequencing input was PBMCs. This receptor was obtained from a girl aged 10 to 17 in good health and CMV-seronegative. The chain recombines TRBV7-3 with TRBJ2-1, with TRBD2 matching over 11 bases. DNA of the CDR3: TGTGCCAGCAGCAGGATAGGGACTAGCGGAAACAATGAGCAGTTCTTC. Its translation is CASSRIGTSGNNEQFF.